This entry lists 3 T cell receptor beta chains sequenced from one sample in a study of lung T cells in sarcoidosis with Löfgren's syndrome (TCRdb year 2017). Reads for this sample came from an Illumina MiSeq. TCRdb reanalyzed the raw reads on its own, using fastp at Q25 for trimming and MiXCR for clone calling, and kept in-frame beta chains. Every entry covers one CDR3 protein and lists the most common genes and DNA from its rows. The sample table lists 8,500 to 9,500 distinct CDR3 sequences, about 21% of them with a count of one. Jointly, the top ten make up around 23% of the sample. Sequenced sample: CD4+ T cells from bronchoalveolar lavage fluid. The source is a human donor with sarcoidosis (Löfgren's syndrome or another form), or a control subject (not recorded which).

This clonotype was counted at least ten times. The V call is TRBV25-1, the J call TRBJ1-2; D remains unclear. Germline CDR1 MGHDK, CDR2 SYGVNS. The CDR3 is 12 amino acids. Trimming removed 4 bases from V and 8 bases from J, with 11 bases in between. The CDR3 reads CASSVHLGGYTF. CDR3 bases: TGTGCCAGCAGTGTACACCTGGGGGGCTACACCTTC.

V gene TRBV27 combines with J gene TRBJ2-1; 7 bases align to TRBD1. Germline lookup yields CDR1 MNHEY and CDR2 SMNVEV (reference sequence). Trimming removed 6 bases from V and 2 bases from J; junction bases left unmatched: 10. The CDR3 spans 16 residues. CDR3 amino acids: CASRRHRDSPYNEQFF. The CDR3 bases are TGTGCCAGCAGGCGGCACCGGGACAGCCCCTACAATGAGCAGTTCTTC.

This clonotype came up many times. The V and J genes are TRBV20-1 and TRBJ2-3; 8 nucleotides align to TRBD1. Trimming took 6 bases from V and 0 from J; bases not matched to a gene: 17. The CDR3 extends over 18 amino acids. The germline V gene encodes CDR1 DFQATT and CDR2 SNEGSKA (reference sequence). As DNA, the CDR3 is TGCAGTGCCCTCCGACCCTGGACAGGGCTTTCTAGCACAGATACGCAGTATTTT. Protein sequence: CSALRPWTGLSSTDTQYF.